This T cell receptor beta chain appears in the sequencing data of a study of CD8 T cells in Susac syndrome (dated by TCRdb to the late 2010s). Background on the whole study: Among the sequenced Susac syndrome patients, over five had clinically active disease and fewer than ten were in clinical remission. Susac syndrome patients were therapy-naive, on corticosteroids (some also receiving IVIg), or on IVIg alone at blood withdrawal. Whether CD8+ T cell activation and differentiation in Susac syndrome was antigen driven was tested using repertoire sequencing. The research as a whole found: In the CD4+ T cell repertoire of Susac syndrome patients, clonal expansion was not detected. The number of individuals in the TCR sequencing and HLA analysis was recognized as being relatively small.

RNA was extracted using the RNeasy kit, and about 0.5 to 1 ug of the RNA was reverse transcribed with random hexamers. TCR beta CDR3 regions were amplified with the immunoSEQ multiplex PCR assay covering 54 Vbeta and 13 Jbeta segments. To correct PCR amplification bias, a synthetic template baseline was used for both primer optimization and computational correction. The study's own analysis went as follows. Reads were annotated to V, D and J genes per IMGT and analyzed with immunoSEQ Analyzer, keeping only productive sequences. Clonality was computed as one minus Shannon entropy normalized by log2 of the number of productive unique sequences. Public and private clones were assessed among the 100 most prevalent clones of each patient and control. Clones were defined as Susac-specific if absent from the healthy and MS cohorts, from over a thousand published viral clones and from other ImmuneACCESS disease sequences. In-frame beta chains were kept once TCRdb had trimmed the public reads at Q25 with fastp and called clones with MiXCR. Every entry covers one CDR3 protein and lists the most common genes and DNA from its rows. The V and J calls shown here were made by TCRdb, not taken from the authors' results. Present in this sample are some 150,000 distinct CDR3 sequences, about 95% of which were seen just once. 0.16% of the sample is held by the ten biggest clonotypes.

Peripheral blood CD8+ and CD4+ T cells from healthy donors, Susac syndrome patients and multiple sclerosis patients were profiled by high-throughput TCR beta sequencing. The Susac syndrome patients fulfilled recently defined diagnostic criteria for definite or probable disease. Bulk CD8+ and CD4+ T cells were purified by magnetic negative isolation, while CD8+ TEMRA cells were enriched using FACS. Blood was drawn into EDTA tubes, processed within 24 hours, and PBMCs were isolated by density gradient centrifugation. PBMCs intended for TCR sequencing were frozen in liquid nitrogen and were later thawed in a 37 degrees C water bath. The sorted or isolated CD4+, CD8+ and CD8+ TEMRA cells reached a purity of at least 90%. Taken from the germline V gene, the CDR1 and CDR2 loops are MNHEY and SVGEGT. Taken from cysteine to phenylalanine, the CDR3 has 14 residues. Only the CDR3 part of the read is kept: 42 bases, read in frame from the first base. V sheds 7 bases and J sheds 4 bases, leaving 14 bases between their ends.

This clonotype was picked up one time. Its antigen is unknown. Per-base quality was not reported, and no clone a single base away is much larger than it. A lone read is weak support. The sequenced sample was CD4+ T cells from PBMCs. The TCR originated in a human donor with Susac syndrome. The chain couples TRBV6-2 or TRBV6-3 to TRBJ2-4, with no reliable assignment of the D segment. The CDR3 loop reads CASTQPGSKNIQYF. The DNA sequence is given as TGTGCCAGCACCCAACCGGGCAGTAAAAACATTCAGTACTTC.